This T cell receptor beta chain was recorded in a study of T cell changes during pregnancy in multiple sclerosis. Trimming took off 5 bases at V and 7 bases at J, with 11 bases between the two ends. Germline CDR1 DFQATT, CDR2 SNEGSKA (reference sequence). CDR3 length equals 11 residues. Assay: immunoSEQ multiplex PCR; the TCRdb copy retains only in-frame clones and omits some. Of just under 40,000 clones in the sample, about nine tenths were seen once. This TCR derives from a female donor in good health, enrolled as a control in a pregnancy study. Sequenced material: CD4+ T cells from peripheral blood mononuclear cells, taken in the first trimester of pregnancy. The V call is TRBV20-1, the J call TRBJ2-5, with D tentatively TRBD2 (6 bases). This CDR3 reads CSAGTFGTQYF. DNA for the CDR3: TGCAGTGCTGGGACTTTTGGGACCCAGTACTTC.